This T cell receptor (beta chain) emerged from a study of T cells in tumors after PD-1 blockade. Stated time point: second of two post-therapy site-matched biopsies two to three months apart. Genomic DNA template from tumor biopsies or peripheral blood, roughly 616 ng to 6,004 ng input. Losses at the gene ends were 3 bases for V and 4 bases for J; bases not matched to a gene: 4. CDR1 is MNHEY, CDR2 SVGEGT, per germline. This CDR3 region has 14 residues. Here immunoSEQ multiplex PCR was the method, and the copy in TCRdb shows in-frame clones only, minus some. The sample contains 8,500 or so clones, roughly 60% of which appear only once.

The sequence was obtained from a human donor with basal cell carcinoma. This specimen consisted of tumor tissue, obtained after anti-PD-1 treatment. The V gene is TRBV6-2 or TRBV6-3, the J gene TRBJ1-1; 8 bases are a match to TRBD1. The chain's CDR3 is CASSYQGAVTEAFF. The CDR3 DNA reads as TGTGCCAGCAGTTATCAGGGGGCCGTCACTGAAGCTTTCTTT.